These 23 T cell receptor beta chains came from one sample sequenced in a study of regulatory T cells in long-lasting Graves disease. Both iRepertoire HTBI primers and Arm-PCR of CDR3 regions were used to build the TCR beta libraries. TCRdb reanalysed the multiplex PCR reads using MiXCR and keeps one entry per CDR3 protein. The table has 400,000 to 650,000 distinct CDR3 sequences, more than 15% seen once. The time point was: newly diagnosed GD, antithyroid drugs for less than 3 months. Scientists built the TCR library using RNA that was extracted from PBMCs. These data were also filed under a second study, of T cells in Graves' hyperthyroidism and ophthalmopathy.

Source: peripheral blood mononuclear cells (PBMCs), taken at new diagnosis, from a patient treated with antithyroid drugs. The receptors originated from a woman aged 40-60 years with Graves disease.

This clonotype was seen repeatedly, ten times or more. The CDR3 sequence is CASSPGTADTQYF. In DNA, the CDR3 is TGTGCCAGCAGTCCTGGGACTGCAGATACGCAGTATTTT. This chain uses TRBV12-3 or TRBV12-4 with TRBJ2-3; TRBD2 might be the D (6 bases). Trimming shortened V by 5 bases and J by 4 bases, and 10 bases separated the two germline ends. The CDR3 loop spans 13 amino acids.

In this sample, this clonotype turned up many times. The CDR3 DNA follows: TGTGCCACAAGTACAGGGCTGGCCGAGCAGTACTTC. This sequence encodes CATSTGLAEQYF. V is TRBV7-2 and J is TRBJ2-7; perhaps TRBD1 as D (6 bases). The V end was cut by 10 bases, the J end by 6 bases, with 16 bases between. This CDR3 is built from 12 residues. CDR1 is SGHTA, CDR2 FQGNSA, per germline. The full variable domain, completed using reference TRBV7-2 and TRBJ2-7, is GAGVSQSPSNKVTEKGKDVELRCDPISGHTALYWYRQSLGQGLEFLIYFQGNSAPDKSGLPSDRFSAERTGGSVSTLTIQRTQQEDSAVYLCATSTGLAEQYFGPGTRLTVT.

This clonotype was detected ten times or more. The CDR3: CASSPQRGLETQYF. The CDR3 nucleotides read TGTGCCAGCAGCCCCCAGCGGGGTTTAGAGACCCAGTACTTC. The chain links TRBV11-2 to TRBJ2-5; 7 positions agree with TRBD2. In germline, CDR1 is SGHAT, CDR2 FQNNGV. The CDR3 runs 14 residues. The trim removed 5 bases at V and 4 bases at J, leaving 7 bases unmatched.

The table lists this clonotype with a few counts. Just one base apart from a much larger clone, this may be a read error. In nucleotides, the CDR3 is TGTGCCAGCAGATCCAAAACCGCCGAAAACACTGGAGCTTTCTTT. As protein: CASRSKTAENTGAFF. This sequence joins TRBV6-1 and TRBJ1-1; D gene ambiguous. The CDR3 is made up of 15 amino acids. The germline V gene has CDR1 MNHNS and CDR2 SASEGT.

This clonotype has a count of ten or more. V is TRBV6-1 and J is TRBJ1-1; 10 bases map to TRBD1. V shed 6 bases and J 3 bases; nucleotides not matched to a gene: 10. CDR1 and CDR2 (germline): MNHNS, SASEGT. The CDR3 extends over 16 amino acids. CDR3 in DNA: TGTGCCAGCAGATCGACAGGGGGCGCGGTGGACACTGAAGCTTTCTTT. This encodes CASRSTGGAVDTEAFF.

Details on this clonotype: This may arise from a read error, as a much more abundant clone is one base away. The chain has TRBV7-2 and TRBJ2-5; TRBD2 matches 10 bases. The J call may be incorrect, as the DNA end agrees better with TRBJ2-7. This CDR3 has 14 residues. Germline V gives CDR1 SGHTA, CDR2 FQGNSA. This CDR3 is CVSSTSGATYEQYF. Here the CDR3 DNA reads TGTGTCAGCAGCACTAGCGGGGCTACCTACGAGCAGTACTTC.

This chain joins TRBV6-5 and TRBJ2-2; D may be TRBD1 or TRBD2 (5 bases each). This CDR3 contains 18 residues. V was pared by 0 bases and J by 3 bases, with 17 bases between. Per the germline V gene, CDR1 is MNHEY and CDR2 is SVGAGI. The DNA of the CDR3 is TGTGCCAGCAGTTACTCGATTGGCAGGGACGTCCACACCGGGGAGCTGTTTTTT. Its protein product is CASSYSIGRDVHTGELFF.

This clonotype turned up a few times. V gene TRBV4-1 combines with J gene TRBJ2-7, with D tentatively TRBD1 (5 bases). V lost 2 bases and J 1 base, leaving 12 bases between the germline ends. Per germline, CDR1 MGHRA and CDR2 YSYEKL. The CDR3 has 15 residues. The CDR3 DNA sequence: TGCGCCAGCAGCCAACTAGGGGTGGGATCCTACGAGCAGTACTTC. This sequence encodes CASSQLGVGSYEQYF.

The table lists this clonotype with a few counts. V is TRBV19 and J is TRBJ1-5; unclear D gene. The V end was cut by 1 base, the J end by 6 bases, with 10 bases between. Germline CDR1 LNHDA, CDR2 SQIVND (reference sequence). The CDR3 runs 14 residues. The CDR3 loop is CASSIAWGSQPQHF. The CDR3 coding sequence is TGTGCCAGTAGTATAGCTTGGGGTAGTCAGCCCCAGCATTTT.

In its sample, this clonotype was seen many times. This chain links TRBV7-2 with TRBJ2-7, with TRBD2 as a possible D gene (6 bases). V was pared by 6 bases and J by 4 bases, with 16 bases between. Per germline, CDR1 SGHTA and CDR2 FQGNSA. There are 14 residues in the CDR3. The CDR3 reads CASRTPRGTYEQYF. CDR3 sequence (DNA): TGTGCCAGCAGAACACCTAGAGGGACTTACGAGCAGTACTTC. The full variable domain, with the rest looked up from reference TRBV7-2 and TRBJ2-7, is GAGVSQSPSNKVTEKGKDVELRCDPISGHTALYWYRQSLGQGLEFLIYFQGNSAPDKSGLPSDRFSAERTGGSVSTLTIQRTQQEDSAVYLCASRTPRGTYEQYFGPGTRLTVT.

The chain employs TRBV7-9 and TRBJ2-3; perhaps TRBD2 as D (7 bases). Germline values: CDR1 SEHNR, CDR2 FQNEAQ (reference sequence). V lost 9 bases to trimming and J lost 8 bases, with 9 bases between them. This CDR3 spans 10 amino acids. The CDR3 spells CARRGGTQYF. DNA of the CDR3: TGTGCCAGGAGGGGGGGTACGCAGTATTTT.

The chain recombines TRBV6-1 with TRBJ2-7, with D possibly being TRBD1 (6 bases). The CDR3 runs to 14 residues. The germline V gene has CDR1 MNHNS and CDR2 SASEGT. V lost 6 bases, J lost 3 bases, and 15 bases lay in between. The CDR3 DNA is TGTGCCAGCAGACACGGACAGAATAACTACGAGCAGTACTTC. Its translation is CASRHGQNNYEQYF.

This rearrangement joins TRBV15 to TRBJ2-5; 7 bases are shared with TRBD1. J lost 4 bases, V lost 5 bases, and 10 bases had no gene match. This CDR3 is 15 amino acids long. The germline V gene has CDR1 LNHNV and CDR2 YYDKDF (reference sequence). The CDR3: CATSRATGSRETQYF. In nucleotides, the CDR3 is TGTGCCACCAGCCGAGCGACAGGGTCTCGAGAGACCCAGTACTTC. Based on the CDR3 plus reference TRBV15 and TRBJ2-5, the full variable domain is DAMVIQNPRYQVTQFGKPVTLSCSQTLNHNVMYWYQQKSSQAPKLLFHYYDKDFNNEADTPDNFQSRRPNTSFCFLDIRSPGLGDTAMYLCATSRATGSRETQYFGPGTRLLVL.

In this sample, this clonotype turned up many times. This chain joins TRBV3-1 and TRBJ1-1, with a tentative D call TRBD1 (5 bases). This CDR3 spans 14 amino acids. Deletions cut 1 base from V and 4 bases from J, with 10 bases between. In germline, CDR1 is LGHDT, CDR2 YNNKEL (reference sequence). The CDR3 nucleotides are TGTGCCAGCAGCCAAGTACAGGCGTCCACTGAAGCTTTCTTT. Amino acid sequence: CASSQVQASTEAFF. Together with reference TRBV3-1 and TRBJ1-1, the CDR3 gives the full variable domain: DTAVSQTPKYLVTQMGNDKSIKCEQNLGHDTMYWYKQDSKKFLKIMFSYNNKELIINETVPNRFSPKSPDKAHLNLHINSLELGDSAVYFCASSQVQASTEAFFGQGTRLTVV.

J is TRBJ1-2 and V is TRBV13; D is undetermined. The V end lost 5 bases, the J end lost 3 bases, and 10 bases lay between the germline ends. Per germline, CDR1 PRHDT and CDR2 FYEKMQ (reference sequence). This CDR3 spans 13 amino acids. CDR3 protein: CASSPDLHYGYTF. As DNA, the CDR3 is TGTGCCAGCAGCCCCGATCTGCACTATGGCTACACCTTC.

In this sample, this clonotype turned up many times. J is TRBJ1-2 and V is TRBV6-1; 12 bases fit TRBD1. J lost 5 bases, V lost 7 bases, and 8 bases had no gene match. Germline V gene data show CDR1 as MNHNS and CDR2 as SASEGT. This CDR3 is 15 amino acids long. The CDR3 DNA is TGTGCCAGCACCATGGGACAGGGGGCTGTATATGGCTACACCTTC. It yields the protein CASTMGQGAVYGYTF.

The V gene is TRBV7-9, the J gene TRBJ2-7; D gene uncertain. The CDR3 contains 13 residues. Germline loops: CDR1 SEHNR, CDR2 FQNEAQ (reference sequence). V was pared by 3 bases and J by 7 bases, with 13 bases between. For the CDR3, the DNA is TGTGCCAGCAGCTTCGATTTATGGAGAGAGCAGTACTTC. It translates to CASSFDLWREQYF.

This clonotype came up many times. The CDR3 DNA sequence: TGTGCCAGCAGTGAGACTAGCGGGGACCCGAACAATGAGCAGTTCTTC. The encoded protein is CASSETSGDPNNEQFF. The chain is built from TRBV2 and TRBJ2-1; 11 bases agree with TRBD2. The CDR3 totals 16 residues. Germline CDR1 is SNHLY and CDR2 is FYNNEI. V was clipped by 3 bases and J by 5 bases; unmatched bases: 6.

This chain links TRBV29-1 with TRBJ2-7; 9 nucleotides align to TRBD1. In germline, CDR1 is SQVTM, CDR2 ANQGSEA. The CDR3 runs to 14 residues. The V and J ends lost 6 bases and 5 bases, in that order; junction bases with no gene match: 11. The CDR3 DNA sequence: TGCAGCGTCCGTCCCGGGACAGGGAACAACGAGCAGTACTTC. Translated: CSVRPGTGNNEQYF.

This clonotype was seen a handful of times. The rearrangement links TRBV12-3 or TRBV12-4 to TRBJ2-2; D is unresolved. Trimming took off 6 bases at V and 0 bases at J, with 8 bases between the two ends. CDR3 length: 14 amino acids. The CDR3 protein is CASSLYTNTGELFF. CDR3 in DNA: TGTGCCAGCAGCCTCTACACGAACACCGGGGAGCTGTTTTTT.

This clonotype was seen only a few times. The rearrangement uses TRBV15 and TRBJ2-5; D is unclear. CDR1 and CDR2 from the germline V gene are LNHNV and YYDKDF (reference sequence). The CDR3 totals 12 residues. Trimming pared 3 bases from V and 10 bases from J, leaving 12 bases between. DNA of the CDR3: TGTGCCACCAGCAGCGACACGGCCGTCCAGTACTTC. Translated: CATSSDTAVQYF.

The chain carries TRBV6-2 or TRBV6-3 and TRBJ1-4; tentatively, D is TRBD1 (6 bases). Trimming cost V 8 bases and J 7 bases, with 17 bases left between them. The CDR3 consists of 14 residues. CDR1 is MNHEY and CDR2 is SVGEGT in the germline V gene. In DNA form, the CDR3 reads TGTGCCAGCGTCGAGGACAGAACCGGTGAAAAACTGTTTTTT. Its translation: CASVEDRTGEKLFF.

The sample holds a few counts of this clonotype. The chain links TRBV28 to TRBJ2-5; the D gene is possibly TRBD2 (6 bases). The V gene lost 8 bases and the J gene lost 2 bases, with 12 bases spanning the gap. The CDR3 is 13 amino acids. Per the germline V gene, CDR1 is MDHEN and CDR2 is SYDVKM. CDR3 amino acids: CASHSGAQETQYF. In nucleotides, the CDR3 is TGTGCCAGCCATAGCGGAGCTCAAGAGACCCAGTACTTC.